The 8 T cell receptor beta chains reported below all come from one sample, sequenced in a study of T cell changes during pregnancy in multiple sclerosis. Here immunoSEQ multiplex PCR was the method, and the copy in TCRdb shows in-frame clones only, minus some. This table has roughly 64,000 clones, roughly 87% appearing once. Sequenced here: peripheral blood, sampled in the third trimester of pregnancy. The receptors shown here come from a female donor in good health, enrolled as a control in a pregnancy study.

The rearrangement links TRBV4-1 to TRBJ2-3; 7 bases fit TRBD2. Trimming took 4 bases from V and 0 from J; bases not matched to a gene: 10. There are 17 residues in the CDR3. CDR1 is MGHRA and CDR2 is YSYEKL in the germline V gene. CDR3 region: CASSPNGAGTSTDTQYF. CDR3 in DNA: TGCGCCAGCAGCCCCAACGGAGCGGGAACTAGCACAGATACGCAGTATTTT.

The genes are TRBV6-6 and TRBJ2-2; 9 bases fit TRBD1. CDR1 and CDR2 from the germline V gene are MNHNY and SVGAGI (reference sequence). Trimming cost V 5 bases and J 3 bases; bases outside gene matches: 7. The CDR3 contains 16 residues. The CDR3 spells CASSAGQGWDTGELFF. Written as DNA, the CDR3 is TGTGCCAGCAGTGCGGGACAGGGTTGGGACACCGGGGAGCTGTTTTTT.

The chain couples TRBV6-4 to TRBJ1-2; D is uncertain. The CDR3 is made up of 16 amino acids. V was clipped by 4 bases and J by 7 bases, with 22 bases between them. The germline CDR1 and CDR2 sequences are MRHNA and SNTAGT. The CDR3 is CASSAEGAASTGGYTF. CDR3 nucleotide sequence: TGTGCCAGCAGTGCAGAGGGCGCCGCCTCGACGGGTGGCTACACCTTC.

The chain recombines TRBV29-1 with TRBJ1-3; TRBD1 agrees at 8 bases. The CDR3 sequence is 14 residues long. From germline, CDR1 is SQVTM and CDR2 ANQGSEA. J lost 4 bases, V lost 6 bases, and 8 bases had no gene match. CDR3 sequence reads: CSVAPDRGGNTIYF. The CDR3 coding sequence is TGCAGCGTGGCCCCTGACAGGGGAGGAAACACCATATATTTT.

This sequence joins TRBV5-1 and TRBJ2-1; 15 bases align to TRBD2. CDR1 and CDR2 from the germline V gene are SGHRS and YFSETQ. The CDR3 has 16 amino acids. V was pared by 0 bases and J by 9 bases, with 4 bases of the junction left unmatched. The CDR3 DNA sequence: TGCGCCAGCAGCTTGGCCGGACTAGCGGGAGGGATTGAGCAGTTCTTC. It yields the protein CASSLAGLAGGIEQFF.

The chain employs TRBV14 and TRBJ2-7; TRBD2 matches at 13 bases. Germline V gives CDR1 SGHDN, CDR2 FVKESK. Trimming took 4 bases from V and 5 from J; bases not matched to a gene: 8. The CDR3 sequence is 16 residues long. CDR3 in DNA: TGTGCCAGCAGCCTCAGACTAGCGGGAGGAGGCCACGAGCAGTACTTC. Protein: CASSLRLAGGGHEQYF.

The chain uses TRBV30 and TRBJ1-1; D is possibly TRBD1 (6 bases). This CDR3 is 12 amino acids long. V lost 2 bases and J 4 bases, leaving 8 bases between the germline ends. The V gene's germline CDR1 is GTSNPN and CDR2 SVGIG (reference sequence). In DNA form, the CDR3 reads TGTGCCTGGAGTACAGGGAGCACTGAAGCTTTCTTT. Its translation is CAWSTGSTEAFF.

This chain links TRBV7-2 with TRBJ2-5, with D possibly matching TRBD2 (6 bases). This CDR3 is built from 16 residues. V was cut by 3 bases and J by 5 bases, with 19 bases left in between. Germline loops: CDR1 SGHTA, CDR2 FQGNSA. The CDR3 loop is CASSLAGPQGMETQYF. The DNA of the CDR3 is TGTGCCAGCAGCTTGGCGGGACCCCAGGGAATGGAGACCCAGTACTTC.